This T cell receptor beta chain was documented in a study of T cells in Graves' hyperthyroidism and ophthalmopathy. This clonotype was counted between two and nine times. TCR beta CDR3 regions were amplified from RNA. The TCR CDR3 first-round RT-PCR relied on the HTBI primer set. TCRdb itself ran the multiplex PCR reads through MiXCR, one entry per CDR3 protein. The sample lists 350,000 to 400,000 distinct CDR3 sequences; roughly 14% were seen once. Exclusion criteria comprised uncontrolled infection, other autoimmune disease, pregnancy or lactation. Clinical symptoms, serum thyroxine and TRAb, thyroid ultrasound and orbital computed tomography together formed the diagnostic basis. Fresh peripheral blood, about 10 ml of it, supplied the PBMCs. The CDR3 spans 15 residues. The V segment lost 4 bases and the J segment 5 bases; nucleotides outside the gene matches: 10.

The chain joins TRBV12-3 or TRBV12-4 to TRBJ2-5; 7 positions match TRBD1. The sequenced sample was blood. The TCR originated in an older woman with Graves' hyperthyroidism. DNA of the CDR3: TGTGCCAGCAGTTCCACGACAGGGACCGGGGAGACCCAGTACTTC. The encoded protein is CASSSTTGTGETQYF.